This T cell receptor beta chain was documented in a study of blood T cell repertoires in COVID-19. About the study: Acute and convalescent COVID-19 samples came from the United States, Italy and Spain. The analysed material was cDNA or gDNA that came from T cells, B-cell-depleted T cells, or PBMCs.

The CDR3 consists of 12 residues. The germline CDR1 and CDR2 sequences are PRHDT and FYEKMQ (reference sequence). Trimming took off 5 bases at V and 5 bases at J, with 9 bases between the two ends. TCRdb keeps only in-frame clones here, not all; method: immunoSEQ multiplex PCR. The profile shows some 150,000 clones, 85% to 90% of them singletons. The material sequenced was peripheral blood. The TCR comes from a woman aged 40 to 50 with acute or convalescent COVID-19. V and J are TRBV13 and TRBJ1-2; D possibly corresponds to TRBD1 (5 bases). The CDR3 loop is CASSQGGYGYTF. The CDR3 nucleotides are TGTGCCAGCAGCCAGGGAGGATATGGCTACACCTTC.